A single TCR beta chain is shown here with its context. This sample is drawn from a study of T cell responses to AZD1222 COVID-19 vaccine. CDR1 is LNHDA, CDR2 SQIVND, per germline (reference sequence). V shed 8 bases, J shed 6 bases, and the junction held 4 bases outside the gene matches. The CDR3 is 11 amino acids. Clones were read by immunoSEQ multiplex PCR, and TCRdb kept only the in-frame ones, dropping some. The sample lists some 100,000 clones, around 89% occurring once. Sample: peripheral blood, taken 28 days after the second AZD1222 dose. The rearrangement joins TRBV19 to TRBJ2-7; 7 bases fit TRBD1. This clonotype was obtained from an adult who received the AZD1222 COVID-19 vaccine. The CDR3 bases are TGTGCCAGTGCACAGGGGATCGAGCAGTACTTC. Encoded protein: CASAQGIEQYF.